The T cell receptor (beta chain) described here comes from a study of monozygotic twins with inflammatory bowel disease. Study results and limitations: Ultimately, a single strong signal or clonotype associated with IBD was not supported. Especially with disease activity, IBD patients had fewer clonotypes in common with others than healthy twins did.

In germline, CDR1 is SGHVS, CDR2 FNYEAQ. The CDR3 runs to 16 residues. Worth noting for this clonotype: The antigen is undetermined.

Unsorted whole blood yielded the total RNA, with T cells left unselected. TCRdb re-called the 5' RACE reads, yielding one record per CDR3 amino acid sequence without DNA. This specimen shows tens of thousands of distinct CDR3 sequences; the ten leading clones hold 6% to 9.5%. The rearrangement uses TRBV7-6 and TRBJ2-7; TCRdb's D call of TRBD1 is untestable without DNA. This clonotype was obtained from a human donor with ulcerative colitis or Crohn's disease, or a healthy co-twin of an affected twin (not recorded which). Sequenced: blood. This CDR3 is CASSPPHRDRQPEQYF.